The 30 T cell receptor beta chains below come from one sample, sequenced in a study of human T cells and chemical hapten exposure. TCRdb itself ran the RACE reads through MiXCR, one entry per CDR3 protein. This table holds roughly 82,000 distinct CDR3 sequences, approximately 12% found once. Time point defined: patch test 1, 2 weeks after DPC sensitization. Treatment noted: therapeutic diphenylcyclopropenone sensitization with weekly scalp DPC. Specimen: whole blood, collected in connection with sensitization to the hapten diphenylcyclopropenone (DPC). The receptors here all came from a woman aged 55-69 years with alopecia areata. Some clones in this sample may be carry-over from other donors' samples.

This chain connects TRBV7-2 to TRBJ1-2; TRBD1 matches at 9 bases. Per the germline V gene, CDR1 is SGHTA and CDR2 is FQGNSA. After removal of 2 bases from V and 8 bases from J, the junction contained 9 bases not matched to a gene. CDR3 length: 15 residues. This chain's CDR3 is CASSLNFDRGSGYTF. The DNA of the CDR3 is TGTGCCAGCAGCTTAAATTTTGACAGGGGGAGCGGCTACACCTTC.

This clonotype has a count of ten or more. The rearrangement links TRBV11-2 to TRBJ2-5, with a tentative D call TRBD2 (5 bases). Germline lookup yields CDR1 SGHAT and CDR2 FQNNGV. CDR3 length equals 14 residues. The V end lost 5 bases, the J end lost 2 bases, and 12 bases lay between the germline ends. Written as DNA, the CDR3 is TGTGCCAGCAGCGCCTATCGGGAACAAGAGACCCAGTACTTC. Translated: CASSAYREQETQYF.

The chain recombines TRBV15 with TRBJ2-7, with 8 nucleotides matching TRBD1. J gave up 6 bases and V 3 bases, and 4 bases lay outside the gene matches. The germline gives CDR1 LNHNV, CDR2 YYDKDF (reference sequence). The CDR3 has 13 residues. The chain's CDR3 is CATSRDRDAEQYF. The DNA for the CDR3 is TGTGCCACCAGCAGGGACAGGGACGCCGAGCAGTACTTC.

The chain employs TRBV6-5 and TRBJ2-3; 8 nucleotides align to TRBD2. CDR3 size: 15 residues. The trim removed 6 bases at V and 7 bases at J, leaving 12 bases unmatched. From germline, CDR1 is MNHEY and CDR2 SVGAGI. The CDR3 is CASSRAGELLNTQYF. The CDR3 DNA is TGTGCCAGCAGCCGAGCGGGGGAGCTTTTGAATACGCAGTATTTT.

Comments on this clonotype: The germline gene is not matched at one end of the junction; a read error may be the cause. The chain joins TRBV5-1 to TRBJ1-4; no firm D call. The CDR3 covers 12 residues. Germline loops: CDR1 SGHRS, CDR2 YFSETQ. This CDR3 is CAGSVENEKLFF. The CDR3 DNA reads as TGCGCCGGCAGCGTGGAGAATGAAAAACTGTTTTTT.

CDR3 coding DNA: TGTGCCAGCAGCTTTAATGGTGGAGTTACGCAGTATTTT. Residues: CASSFNGGVTQYF. The chain employs TRBV7-2 and TRBJ2-3; no clear D. V was shortened by 3 bases and J by 8 bases, with 12 bases between the two germline ends. Germline-derived CDR1 and CDR2 are SGHTA and FQGNSA. CDR3 length: 13 residues.

Only a few counts were recorded for this clonotype. The J gene is TRBJ2-7, the V gene TRBV6-5, with 8 bases that match TRBD2. The germline CDR1 and CDR2 sequences are MNHEY and SVGAGI. V lost 0 bases, J lost 6 bases, and 10 bases stayed unmatched. The CDR3 covers 16 residues. CDR3 DNA: TGTGCCAGCAGTTACTCGGTACCGGGGGGGTCGGGCGAGCAGTACTTC. The encoded protein is CASSYSVPGGSGEQYF.

This chain connects TRBV9 to TRBJ2-2; either TRBD1 or TRBD2 may fit D (6 bases each). V gave up 6 bases and J gave up 0 bases, with 12 bases separating them. Germline V lookup: CDR1 SGDLS, CDR2 YYNGEE. This CDR3 has 15 residues. The CDR3 nucleotides read TGTGCCAGCACTATCGGGGGCGCGAACACCGGGGAGCTGTTTTTT. Protein: CASTIGGANTGELFF.

This clonotype was recorded at least ten times. The chain joins TRBV11-2 to TRBJ1-1, with 7 bases matching TRBD1. CDR1 and CDR2 (germline): SGHAT, FQNNGV. V lost 8 bases, J lost 6 bases, and 12 bases stayed unmatched. CDR3 length: 14 amino acids. CDR3 residues: CASRRRDSLSEAFF. CDR3 DNA sequence: TGTGCCAGCCGGAGACGGGACAGCCTCTCTGAAGCTTTCTTT.

Many counts were recorded for this clonotype. The junction departs from the called germline gene at one end, perhaps through a read error. The chain uses TRBV7-7 and TRBJ1-3, with unresolved D. The CDR3 sequence is 13 residues long. Germline V CDR1 and CDR2: SSHAT, FNYEAQ (reference sequence). The CDR3 sequence: CASSPTVGNTIYF. The CDR3 DNA is TGTGCTAGCAGCCCCACCGTTGGAAACACCATATATTTT.

The chain couples TRBV12-3 or TRBV12-4 to TRBJ1-1; D gene ambiguous. The CDR3 runs to 14 residues. The V gene lost 1 base and the J gene lost 6 bases, with 12 bases spanning the gap. The CDR3 sequence: CASSLGGISPEAFF. As DNA, the CDR3 is TGTGCCAGCAGTTTAGGGGGTATTAGTCCTGAAGCTTTCTTT.

This clonotype was detected ten times or more. The chain is built from TRBV27 and TRBJ2-2, with 7 bases identical to TRBD2. Losses at the gene ends were 5 bases for V and 2 bases for J; bases not matched to a gene: 14. The CDR3 spans 18 residues. Germline loops: CDR1 MNHEY, CDR2 SMNVEV (reference sequence). The CDR3 DNA follows: TGTGCCAGCAGTCAAAAGGGACTACACTCTTATAACACCGGGGAGCTGTTTTTT. This translates into CASSQKGLHSYNTGELFF.

This clonotype turned up a few times. This chain uses TRBV25-1 with TRBJ1-5; D ambiguous. Germline CDR1 MGHDK, CDR2 SYGVNS. V lost 2 bases, J lost 3 bases, and 5 bases lay in between. The CDR3 length is 13 residues. The CDR3 is CASSEVTNQPQHF. The DNA for the CDR3 is TGTGCCAGCAGTGAAGTAACCAATCAGCCCCAGCATTTT.

This clonotype has a count of ten or more. V usage is TRBV7-3 and J usage is TRBJ2-3; D might be TRBD2 (5 bases). Between the trimmed V and J ends, which lost 1 base and 3 bases, there was a span of 8 bases. Germline CDR1 is SGHTA and CDR2 is FQGTGA. CDR3 length: 14 amino acids. The CDR3 here is CASSLNPGTDTQYF. The CDR3 DNA reads TGTGCCAGCAGCTTAAACCCGGGGACAGATACGCAGTATTTT. Full variable domain (remainder filled in from reference TRBV7-3 and TRBJ2-3): GAGVSQTPSNKVTEKGKYVELRCDPISGHTALYWYRQSLGQGPEFLIYFQGTGAADDSGLPNDRFFAVRPEGSVSTLKIQRTERGDSAVYLCASSLNPGTDTQYFGPGTRLTVL.

V usage is TRBV7-9 and J usage is TRBJ2-3, with D unresolved. Trimming stripped 5 bases from V and 0 bases from J, with 3 bases between. The CDR3 is 12 amino acids. The germline V gene has CDR1 SEHNR and CDR2 FQNEAQ (reference sequence). CDR3 DNA sequence: TGTGCCAGCAGCAAGAGCACAGATACGCAGTATTTT. Translation: CASSKSTDTQYF.

This clonotype was seen more than once but under ten times. V and J are TRBV7-8 and TRBJ1-2, with 8 bases fitting TRBD1. Looked up from germline, CDR1 is SGHVS and CDR2 is FQNEAQ. This CDR3 is built from 15 residues. V shed 5 bases and J 5 bases; nucleotides not matched to a gene: 10. CDR3 nucleotides: TGTGCCAGCAGCCGACGCAGGGGGCCGGGGTATGGCTACACCTTC. Translating gives CASSRRRGPGYGYTF.

This clonotype was seen just once. The V and J genes are TRBV3-1 and TRBJ1-1, with TRBD1 matching over 9 bases. Germline CDR1 is LGHDT and CDR2 is YNNKEL (reference sequence). This CDR3 is 14 amino acids long. J lost 5 bases, V lost 3 bases, and 4 bases had no gene match. The CDR3 here is CASSQTGGGTEAFF. Here the CDR3 DNA reads TGTGCCAGCAGCCAGACAGGGGGAGGAACTGAAGCTTTCTTT.

In this sample, this clonotype turned up many times. The chain joins TRBV7-3 to TRBJ2-1; 8 nucleotides agree with TRBD2. This CDR3 region has 12 residues. The ends lost 5 bases at V and 9 bases at J; junction bases unmatched: 3. Germline V CDR1 and CDR2: SGHTA, FQGTGA. The CDR3 DNA sequence: TGTGCCAGCAGCCGCGCGGGGGGTGAGCAGTTCTTC. Protein sequence: CASSRAGGEQFF. Supplemented by reference TRBV7-3 and TRBJ2-1, the full variable domain reads GAGVSQTPSNKVTEKGKYVELRCDPISGHTALYWYRQSLGQGPEFLIYFQGTGAADDSGLPNDRFFAVRPEGSVSTLKIQRTERGDSAVYLCASSRAGGEQFFGPGTRLTVL.

This clonotype turned up a few times. The genes are TRBV3-1 and TRBJ1-1, with 9 bases that match TRBD1. The junction had 6 bases not matched to a gene; V was cut back by 2 bases and J by 11 bases. Germline V gene sequence: CDR1 LGHDT, CDR2 YNNKEL (reference sequence). The CDR3 is 13 residues long. The CDR3 DNA sequence: TGTGCCAGCAGCCAACAACAGGGGGCGGCTGCTTTCTTT. It is translated as CASSQQQGAAAFF.

In its sample, this clonotype was seen many times. This chain joins TRBV6-5 and TRBJ1-1, with 8 positions matching TRBD1. Per germline, CDR1 MNHEY and CDR2 SVGAGI. V trimming: 7 bases; J trimming: 3 bases; junction bases outside the gene matches: 7. The CDR3 extends over 14 amino acids. The CDR3 DNA is TGTGCCAGCAACACACAGGGGGTATACACTGAAGCTTTCTTT. It yields the protein CASNTQGVYTEAFF.

The rearrangement links TRBV2 to TRBJ2-7, with D perhaps matching TRBD2 (5 bases). Germline-derived CDR1 and CDR2 are SNHLY and FYNNEI. V was trimmed by 4 bases and J by 2 bases, leaving 6 bases between them. The CDR3 contains 12 residues. In nucleotides, the CDR3 is TGTGCCAGCAGTGCGGAGGCCTACGAGCAGTACTTC. Encoded protein: CASSAEAYEQYF.

This chain connects TRBV30 to TRBJ1-1; no firm D call. The CDR3 length is 14 residues. V lost 0 bases and J lost 1, with 9 bases in between. The germline CDR1 and CDR2 sequences are GTSNPN and SVGIG (reference sequence). The CDR3 nucleotides read TGTGCCTGGAGTGTTGGGCTCCCGAACACTGAAGCTTTCTTT. Its translation: CAWSVGLPNTEAFF.

This chain joins TRBV18 and TRBJ2-7, with a weak D call TRBD1 (6 bases). CDR3 length: 15 amino acids. Germline V gives CDR1 KGHSH, CDR2 LQKENI. The V gene lost 1 base and the J gene lost 2 bases, with 12 bases spanning the gap. For the CDR3, the DNA is TGTGCCAGCTCACCACTGGCCAGGGGTACCTACGAGCAGTACTTC. Amino acid sequence: CASSPLARGTYEQYF. The complete variable domain, with remaining parts taken from reference TRBV18 and TRBJ2-7, reads NAGVMQNPRHLVRRRGQEARLRCSPMKGHSHVYWYRQLPEEGLKFMVYLQKENIIDESGMPKERFSAEFPKEGPSILRIQQVVRGDSAAYFCASSPLARGTYEQYFGPGTRLTVT.

This clonotype was observed many times. J is TRBJ1-1 and V is TRBV5-4; D gene ambiguous. The CDR3 runs 13 residues. V was clipped by 1 base and J by 4 bases, with 8 bases between them. Germline V gene sequence: CDR1 SGHNT, CDR2 YYREEE (reference sequence). CDR3 DNA sequence: TGTGCCAGCAGCTTGTACTGGGGCACTGAAGCTTTCTTT. Translation gives CASSLYWGTEAFF.

The chain has TRBV20-1 and TRBJ2-5; D possibly corresponds to TRBD2 (6 bases). The germline V gene has CDR1 DFQATT and CDR2 SNEGSKA (reference sequence). This CDR3 contains 15 residues. V lost 5 bases and J 0 bases, leaving 16 bases between the germline ends. Written as DNA, the CDR3 is TGCAGTGCTGGGCATTCGGGGGACTACCAAGAGACCCAGTACTTC. Translating it yields CSAGHSGDYQETQYF.

The chain joins TRBV7-9 to TRBJ2-7, with 7 nucleotides matching TRBD1. V lost 5 bases and J lost 4; bases outside the gene matches: 8. The length of the CDR3 is 14 residues. The germline CDR1 and CDR2 sequences are SEHNR and FQNEAQ (reference sequence). In DNA form, the CDR3 reads TGTGCCAGCAGCCAAGACAGGGTCGGATACGAGCAGTACTTC. Its protein product is CASSQDRVGYEQYF.

This clonotype was detected only a few times. V usage is TRBV5-1 and J usage is TRBJ1-5; D unclear. The CDR3 covers 14 residues. V dropped 0 bases and J dropped 1 base, with 5 bases sitting between them. Germline V gene sequence: CDR1 SGHRS, CDR2 YFSETQ. This CDR3 is CASSLDTSNQPQHF. In DNA, the CDR3 is TGCGCCAGCAGCTTGGACACCAGCAATCAGCCCCAGCATTTT.

The CDR3 bases are TGTGCCAGCAGCGTAGCCCCGCGGGACGATCAGCCCCAGCATTTT. Protein product: CASSVAPRDDQPQHF. This chain connects TRBV9 to TRBJ1-5; D perhaps matches TRBD1 (5 bases). The CDR3 has 15 amino acids. CDR1 and CDR2 from the germline V gene are SGDLS and YYNGEE. V lost 0 bases and J 5 bases, leaving 12 bases between the germline ends.

This clonotype was counted ten times or more. The chain is built from TRBV11-2 and TRBJ2-6; D is unresolved. Looked up from germline, CDR1 is SGHAT and CDR2 is FQNNGV. The V and J ends lost 5 bases and 1 base respectively, with 12 bases between them. The CDR3 totals 16 residues. In DNA, the CDR3 is TGTGCCAGCAGCCCCCGAGCGTCGTCTGGGGCCAACGTCCTGACTTTC. Its translation is CASSPRASSGANVLTF.

This clonotype turned up a few times. The CDR3 sequence is CASRGVTGGYGYTF. The CDR3 DNA reads as TGTGCCAGCAGGGGAGTGACAGGGGGCTATGGCTACACCTTC. The chain has TRBV2 and TRBJ1-2; 9 nucleotides agree with TRBD1. There are 14 residues in the CDR3. Trimming took 6 bases from V and 4 from J; bases not matched to a gene: 6. CDR1 and CDR2 from the germline V gene are SNHLY and FYNNEI. The variable domain in full, with the rest retrieved from reference TRBV2 and TRBJ1-2, is EPEVTQTPSHQVTQMGQEVILRCVPISNHLYFYWYRQILGQKVEFLVSFYNNEISEKSEIFDDQFSVERPDGSNFTLKIRSTKLEDSAMYFCASRGVTGGYGYTFGSGTRLTVV.